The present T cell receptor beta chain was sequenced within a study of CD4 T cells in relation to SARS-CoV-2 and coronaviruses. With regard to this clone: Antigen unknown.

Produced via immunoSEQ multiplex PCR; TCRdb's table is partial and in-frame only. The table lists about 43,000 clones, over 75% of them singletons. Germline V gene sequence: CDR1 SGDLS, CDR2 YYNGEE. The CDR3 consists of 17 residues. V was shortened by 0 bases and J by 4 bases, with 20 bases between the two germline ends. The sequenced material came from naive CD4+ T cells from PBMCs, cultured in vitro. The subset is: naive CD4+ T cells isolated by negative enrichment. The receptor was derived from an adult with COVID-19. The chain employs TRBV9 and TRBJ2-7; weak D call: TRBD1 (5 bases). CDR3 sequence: CASSVGALSTGRYEQYF. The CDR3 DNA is TGTGCCAGCAGCGTAGGAGCGCTCTCAACAGGACGATACGAGCAGTACTTC. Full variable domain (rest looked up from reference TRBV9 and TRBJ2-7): DSGVTQTPKHLITATGQRVTLRCSPRSGDLSVYWYQQSLDQGLQFLIQYYNGEERAKGNILERFSAQQFPDLHSELNLSSLELGDSALYFCASSVGALSTGRYEQYFGPGTRLTVT.